This T cell receptor (beta chain) was recorded in a study of Graves' ophthalmopathy and Graves' hyperthyroidism. Whole-study findings and limits: In separating ophthalmopathy from stable hyperthyroidism, a 13-signature model achieved 87.88% sensitivity and approximately 80% specificity. Prediction of ophthalmopathy progression reached about 70% sensitivity and approximately 73% specificity. Blood contained most expanded thyroid clonotypes exceeding 0.001 frequency.

Germline V CDR1 and CDR2: KGHSY, FQNENV. V lost 5 bases and J lost 8; bases outside the gene matches: 16. The CDR3 loop spans 16 amino acids. From fresh peripheral blood, around 10 ml in volume, the PBMCs were obtained. On this clonotype itself: As yet, its antigen is unknown.

The study amplified TCR beta CDR3 regions using RNA transcripts. HTBI primers were used in a first-round RT-PCR, which preceded a second-round multiplex PCR. From the multiplex PCR reads, TCRdb called clonotypes with MiXCR, one entry per CDR3 protein. Here the sample spans about 740,000 distinct CDR3 sequences, roughly two fifths being singletons. The sequenced material came from peripheral blood. This rearrangement joins TRBV16 to TRBJ2-7, with 9 nucleotides matching TRBD2. The clonotype comes from an adult man with Graves' ophthalmopathy. The CDR3 DNA follows: TGTGCCAGCAGCAGGATCCAACTAGCGGGTCTTAGGAAGCAGTACTTC. This sequence encodes CASSRIQLAGLRKQYF.